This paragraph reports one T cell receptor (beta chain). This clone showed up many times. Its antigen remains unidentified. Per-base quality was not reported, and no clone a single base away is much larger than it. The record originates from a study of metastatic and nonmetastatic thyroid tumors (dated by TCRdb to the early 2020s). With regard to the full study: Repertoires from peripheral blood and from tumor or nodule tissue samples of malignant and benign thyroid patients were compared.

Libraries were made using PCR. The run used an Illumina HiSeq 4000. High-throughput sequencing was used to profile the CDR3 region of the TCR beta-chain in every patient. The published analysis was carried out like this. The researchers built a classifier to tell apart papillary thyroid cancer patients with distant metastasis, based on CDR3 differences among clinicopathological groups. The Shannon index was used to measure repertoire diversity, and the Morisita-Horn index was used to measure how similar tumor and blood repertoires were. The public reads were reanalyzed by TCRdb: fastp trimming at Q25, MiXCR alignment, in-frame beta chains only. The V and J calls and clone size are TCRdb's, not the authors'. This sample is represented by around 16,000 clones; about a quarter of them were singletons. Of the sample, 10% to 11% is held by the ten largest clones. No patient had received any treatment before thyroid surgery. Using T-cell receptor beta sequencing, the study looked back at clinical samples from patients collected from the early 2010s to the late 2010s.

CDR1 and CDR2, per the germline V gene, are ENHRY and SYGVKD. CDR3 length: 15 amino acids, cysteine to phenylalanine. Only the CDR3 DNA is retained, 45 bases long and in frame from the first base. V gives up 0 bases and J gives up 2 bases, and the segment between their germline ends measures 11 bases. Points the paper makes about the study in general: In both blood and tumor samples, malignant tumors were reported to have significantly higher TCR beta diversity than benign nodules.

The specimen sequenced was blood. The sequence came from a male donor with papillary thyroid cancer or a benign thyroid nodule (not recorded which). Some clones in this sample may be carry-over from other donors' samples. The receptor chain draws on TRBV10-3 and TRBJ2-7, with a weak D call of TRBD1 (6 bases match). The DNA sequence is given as TGTGCCATCAGTGAGTCTACAGGGAAAACCTACGAGCAGTACTTC. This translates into CAISESTGKTYEQYF.